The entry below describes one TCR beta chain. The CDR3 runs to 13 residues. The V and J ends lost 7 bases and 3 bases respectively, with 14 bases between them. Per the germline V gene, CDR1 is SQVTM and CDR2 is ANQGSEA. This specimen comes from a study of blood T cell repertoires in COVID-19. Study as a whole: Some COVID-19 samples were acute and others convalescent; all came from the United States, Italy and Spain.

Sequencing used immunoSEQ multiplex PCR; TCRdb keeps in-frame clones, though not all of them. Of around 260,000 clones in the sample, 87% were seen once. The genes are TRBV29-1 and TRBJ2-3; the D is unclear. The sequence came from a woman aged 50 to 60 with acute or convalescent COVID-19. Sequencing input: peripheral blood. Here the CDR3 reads CSATDAETDTQYF. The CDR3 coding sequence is TGCAGCGCCACTGACGCGGAGACAGATACGCAGTATTTT.